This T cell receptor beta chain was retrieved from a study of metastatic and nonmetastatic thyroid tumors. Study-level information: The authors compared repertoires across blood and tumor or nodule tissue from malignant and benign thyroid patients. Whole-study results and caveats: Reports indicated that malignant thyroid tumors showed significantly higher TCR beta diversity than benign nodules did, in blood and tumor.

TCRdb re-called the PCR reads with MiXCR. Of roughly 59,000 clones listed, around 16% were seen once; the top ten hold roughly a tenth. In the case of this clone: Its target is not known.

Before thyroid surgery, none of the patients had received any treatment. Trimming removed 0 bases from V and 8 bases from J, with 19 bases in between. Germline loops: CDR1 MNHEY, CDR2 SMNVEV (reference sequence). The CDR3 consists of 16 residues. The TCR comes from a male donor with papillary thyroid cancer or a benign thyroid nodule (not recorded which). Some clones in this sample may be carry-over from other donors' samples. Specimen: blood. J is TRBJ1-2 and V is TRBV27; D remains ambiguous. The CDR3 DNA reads TGTGCCAGCAGTTTATCCGACCTTTACGGAGGCGTGGGCTACACCTTC. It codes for CASSLSDLYGGVGYTF.